The clone carrying this T cell receptor (beta chain) was detected ten times or more. Antigen: not known. This specimen belongs to a study of metastatic and nonmetastatic thyroid tumors. Overall study context: Thyroid patients, malignant and benign, had repertoires compared across blood and tumor or nodule tissue. General study results and limits: Patients with malignant thyroid tumors reportedly had significantly higher TCR beta diversity than those with benign nodules, in blood and tumor.

MiXCR reprocessed the PCR reads for TCRdb. The sample lists around 40,000 clones; 17% were seen once. All patients reached thyroid surgery having received no treatment beforehand. The CDR3 consists of 15 residues. The V end was cut by 5 bases, the J end by 5 bases, with 18 bases between. Input material: blood. The clonotype originates from a male donor with papillary thyroid cancer or a benign thyroid nodule (not recorded which). Some clones in this sample may be carry-over from other donors' samples. This chain connects TRBV12-3 or TRBV12-4 to TRBJ1-2, with D maybe TRBD1 (5 bases). The DNA for the CDR3 is TGTGCCAGCAGTAGCGGGACCCTAGGACCTTATGGCTACACCTTC. Translated, it gives CASSSGTLGPYGYTF.